Each of the 5 T cell receptor beta chains below was sequenced from the same sample in a study of cytomegalovirus exposure and HLA in healthy donors. Researchers ran the PCR with 60 Vbeta and 13 Jbeta primers. Assay used: immunoSEQ multiplex PCR; TCRdb lists only in-frame clones, some missing. The table lists about 200,000 clones, 87% of them singletons. The sequencing sample was made of PBMCs. These receptors were taken from a man aged 25-45 years in good health and CMV-seronegative.

The chain is built from TRBV19 and TRBJ2-2; TRBD2 matches at 11 bases. Trimming cost V 9 bases and J 5 bases; bases outside gene matches: 11. Per the germline V gene, CDR1 is LNHDA and CDR2 is SQIVND (reference sequence). This CDR3 comprises 16 residues. The CDR3, as DNA: TGTGCCAGCCGTCCCGGGACTAGCGGTGGTACCGGGGAGCTGTTTTTT. Translation: CASRPGTSGGTGELFF. The whole variable domain, remainder taken from reference TRBV19 and TRBJ2-2, is DGGITQSPKYLFRKEGQNVTLSCEQNLNHDAMYWYRQDPGQGLRLIYYSQIVNDFQKGDIAEGYSVSREKKESFPLTVTSAQKNPTAFYLCASRPGTSGGTGELFFGEGSRLTVL.

This clone was observed a single time. The V gene is TRBV5-4, the J gene TRBJ2-7; 12 positions match TRBD2. Germline CDR1 is SGHNT and CDR2 is YYREEE (reference sequence). J was trimmed by 3 bases and V by 4 bases; bases with no gene match: 14. This CDR3 has 18 residues. Here the CDR3 reads CASSRGLAGPFGFYEQYF. DNA of the CDR3: TGTGCCAGCAGCCGGGGACTAGCGGGCCCATTCGGGTTCTACGAGCAGTACTTC.

The chain uses TRBV5-4 and TRBJ1-1; D is unresolved. Germline CDR1 is SGHNT and CDR2 is YYREEE (reference sequence). V gave up 1 base and J gave up 1 base, with 5 bases separating them. This CDR3 comprises 13 residues. The CDR3 nucleotides read TGTGCCAGCAGCTTGCCCCAGAACACTGAAGCTTTCTTT. Protein: CASSLPQNTEAFF. Full variable domain (rest looked up from reference TRBV5-4 and TRBJ1-1): ETGVTQSPTHLIKTRGQQVTLRCSSQSGHNTVSWYQQALGQGPQFIFQYYREEENGRGNFPPRFSGLQFPNYSSELNVNALELDDSALYLCASSLPQNTEAFFGQGTRLTVV.

This clone occurred once. Written as DNA, the CDR3 is TGTGCCAAATCAAGCGGGGGCAACACAGATACGCAGTATTTT. This translates into CAKSSGGNTDTQYF. V and J are TRBV7-9 and TRBJ2-3; 8 bases line up with TRBD2. The ends lost 10 bases at V and 2 bases at J; junction bases unmatched: 8. The CDR3 is 14 amino acids. The germline V gene encodes CDR1 SEHNR and CDR2 FQNEAQ (reference sequence). The full variable domain, completed using reference TRBV7-9 and TRBJ2-3, is DTGVSQNPRHKITKRGQNVTFRCDPISEHNRLYWYRQTLGQGPEFLTYFQNEAQLEKSRLLSDRFSAERPKGSFSTLEIQRTEQGDSAMYLCAKSSGGNTDTQYFGPGTRLTVL.

This sequence joins TRBV7-2 and TRBJ1-6, with D possibly matching TRBD1 (5 bases). The CDR3 spans 13 residues. Germline V CDR1 and CDR2: SGHTA, FQGNSA. Trimming shortened V by 3 bases and J by 10 bases, and 10 bases separated the two germline ends. The CDR3, as DNA: TGTGCCAGCAGCTTCCAAGGGGAATCACCCCTCCACTTT. It yields the protein CASSFQGESPLHF.